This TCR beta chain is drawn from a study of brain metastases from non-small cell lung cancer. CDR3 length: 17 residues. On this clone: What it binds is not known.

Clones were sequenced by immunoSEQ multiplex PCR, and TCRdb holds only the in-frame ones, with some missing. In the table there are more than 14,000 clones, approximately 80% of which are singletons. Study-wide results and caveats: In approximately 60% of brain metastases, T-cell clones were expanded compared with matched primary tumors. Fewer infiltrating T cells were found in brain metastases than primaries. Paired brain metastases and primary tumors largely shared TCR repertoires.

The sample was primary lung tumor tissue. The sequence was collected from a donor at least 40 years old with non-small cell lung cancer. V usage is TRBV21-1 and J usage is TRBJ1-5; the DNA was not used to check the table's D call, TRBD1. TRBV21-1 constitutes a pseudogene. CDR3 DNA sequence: TGTGCCAGCAGCAAAGCGGACAGCAAACCCCATCCGCAGCCCCAGCATTTT. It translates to CASSKADSKPHPQPQHF.